The next 20 T cell receptor beta chains were all read from a single sample in a study of blood T cell repertoires in COVID-19. The assay was immunoSEQ multiplex PCR, and TCRdb's table has in-frame clones only and misses some. The sample gives a few hundred thousand clones, around 81% of which show up once; around 7.3% is in the top ten. The sequenced sample was peripheral blood. The receptors were sampled from a woman in her 70s with acute or convalescent COVID-19.

The V gene is TRBV29-1, the J gene TRBJ2-1, with D unresolved. CDR3 length equals 13 residues. Trimming left V 4 bases short and J 0 bases short, with 7 bases between. Germline loops: CDR1 SQVTM, CDR2 ANQGSEA. DNA for the CDR3: TGCAGCGTTGCGTGGAGCTCCTACAATGAGCAGTTCTTC. Its protein is CSVAWSSYNEQFF.

The chain combines TRBV11-2 with TRBJ1-1; D unclear. Trimming took off 6 bases at V and 0 bases at J, with 8 bases between the two ends. The CDR3 is 13 amino acids. Germline V CDR1 and CDR2: SGHAT, FQNNGV. DNA of the CDR3: TGTGCCAGCAGTCGCGAATTGAACACTGAAGCTTTCTTT. Protein: CASSRELNTEAFF.

This sequence joins TRBV5-1 and TRBJ2-1; TRBD1 matches 9 bases. The germline gives CDR1 SGHRS, CDR2 YFSETQ. The CDR3 covers 15 residues. V shed 3 bases, J shed 3 bases, and the junction held 4 bases outside the gene matches. The CDR3 region is CASSSGTGIYNEQFF. The CDR3 region has the DNA TGCGCCAGCAGCTCAGGGACAGGGATCTACAATGAGCAGTTCTTC.

This clone turned up a few times. V is TRBV18 and J is TRBJ2-7; maybe TRBD2 (5 bases). Germline CDR1 and CDR2: KGHSH and LQKENI. The CDR3 has 13 amino acids. V was shortened by 2 bases and J by 4 bases, with 9 bases between the two germline ends. CDR3 protein: CASSPFGVYEQYF. DNA of the CDR3: TGTGCCAGCTCACCATTCGGGGTTTACGAGCAGTACTTC.

This sequence joins TRBV6-2 or TRBV6-3 and TRBJ1-5; TRBD1 is a possible D gene (5 bases). The V end lost 4 bases, the J end lost 6 bases, and 16 bases lay between the germline ends. The CDR3 has 15 amino acids. The V gene's germline CDR1 is MNHEY and CDR2 SVGEGT. The CDR3 sequence is CASSSGGVPLQPQHF. CDR3 coding DNA: TGTGCCAGCAGTTCCGGGGGAGTCCCCCTTCAGCCCCAGCATTTT.

The chain has TRBV6-2 or TRBV6-3 and TRBJ2-3; 10 bases are a match to TRBD2. The trim removed 2 bases at V and 0 bases at J, leaving 8 bases unmatched. The CDR3 totals 18 residues. CDR1 and CDR2 (germline): MNHEY, SVGEGT. The CDR3 nucleotides read TGTGCCAGCAGTTACGGAGCGGGGGGGCCCCCTAGCACAGATACGCAGTATTTT. It is translated as CASSYGAGGPPSTDTQYF.

The gene calls are TRBV10-3 and TRBJ2-7, with 7 bases identical to TRBD1. Germline loops: CDR1 ENHRY, CDR2 SYGVKD. V was pared by 6 bases and J by 6 bases, with 5 bases of the junction left unmatched. The CDR3 is 12 amino acids. The CDR3, as DNA: TGTGCCATCAGACAGGGGAATGGCGAGCAGTACTTC. This codes for CAIRQGNGEQYF.

This chain connects TRBV5-4 to TRBJ2-2; D is possibly TRBD1 (6 bases). The germline CDR1 and CDR2 sequences are SGHNT and YYREEE (reference sequence). The CDR3 sequence is 15 residues long. Trimming shortened V by 7 bases and J by 5 bases, and 18 bases separated the two germline ends. The CDR3 here is CASGPPGEVTGELFF. The DNA for the CDR3 is TGTGCCAGCGGCCCTCCAGGGGAAGTGACCGGGGAGCTGTTTTTT.

The chain combines TRBV5-1 with TRBJ2-5; TRBD1 might be the D (6 bases). This CDR3 has 12 amino acids. CDR1 and CDR2 (germline): SGHRS, YFSETQ. V gave up 4 bases and J gave up 2 bases, with 6 bases separating them. CDR3: CASSDRQETQYF. The CDR3 DNA reads as TGCGCCAGCAGCGACAGGCAAGAGACCCAGTACTTC.

In this sample, this clone turned up once. The CDR3 region is CASSSPAGGREVYEQYF. The CDR3 nucleotides are TGTGCCAGCAGCTCACCGGCCGGGGGGCGCGAGGTATACGAGCAGTACTTC. The rearrangement links TRBV7-9 to TRBJ2-7, with D tentatively TRBD2 (7 bases). This CDR3 region has 17 residues. CDR1 and CDR2 from the germline V gene are SEHNR and FQNEAQ (reference sequence). V was clipped by 4 bases and J by 4 bases, with 23 bases between them.

This clone was seen more than once but under ten times. The chain employs TRBV25-1 and TRBJ2-3, with TRBD2 matching over 7 bases. The CDR3 covers 13 residues. The junction had 8 bases not matched to a gene; V was cut back by 10 bases and J by 4 bases. From germline, CDR1 is MGHDK and CDR2 SYGVNS. The CDR3 sequence is CATAPGRADTQYF. The CDR3 region has the DNA TGTGCCACAGCCCCGGGGAGGGCAGATACGCAGTATTTT.

The chain uses TRBV23-1 and TRBJ1-6; perhaps TRBD1 as D (5 bases). TRBV23-1 is sorted into the ORF group, with uncertain function. Trimming took 4 bases from V and 7 from J, leaving 20 bases between them. The CDR3 consists of 17 residues. As DNA, the CDR3 is TGCGCCAGCAGTCGTCGAGACAGAGAAGTGTTAAATTCACCCCTCCACTTT. Translating gives CASSRRDREVLNSPLHF.

A note on this clone: At one of its ends the junction is not consistent with the germline gene, which may arise from a read error. The rearrangement links TRBV20-1 to TRBJ2-1; 9 nucleotides match TRBD2. Germline loops: CDR1 DFQATT, CDR2 SNEGSKA (reference sequence). This CDR3 has 13 amino acids. CDR3 bases: TGCAGTGCTAGTCCTGGTAGCGGGGGTATGGGGATCTTC. This encodes CSASPGSGGMGIF.

This clone was picked up one time. The chain has TRBV4-3 and TRBJ2-5, with 9 bases matching TRBD1. J was trimmed by 7 bases and V by 1 base; bases with no gene match: 10. The CDR3 has 16 residues. Germline-derived CDR1 and CDR2 are LGHNA and YSLEER. CDR3 residues: CASSQGHGTGWRTQYF. The CDR3 DNA is TGCGCCAGCAGCCAAGGTCATGGGACAGGGTGGAGGACCCAGTACTTC.

The chain is built from TRBV21-1 and TRBJ2-2; the D call of TRBD1 is as the table states it, not checked on the DNA. TRBV21-1 is classified as a pseudogene. The CDR3 contains 15 residues. Here the CDR3 DNA reads TGTGCCAGCAGACTCAACAGGGGTCGGACCGGGGAGCTGTTTTTT. Protein sequence: CASRLNRGRTGELFF.

This clone has just one count. A much larger clone is a single base away; this may be a read error. The chain uses TRBV11-2 and TRBJ2-5; D call uncertain. This CDR3 contains 12 residues. V was shortened by 5 bases and J by 0 bases, with 4 bases between the two germline ends. CDR1 is SGHAT and CDR2 is FQNNGV in the germline V gene. CDR3 loop: CASSPNQETQYF. CDR3 bases: TGTGCCAGCAGCCCCAACCAAGAGACCCAGTACTTC.

The chain is built from TRBV28 and TRBJ2-5, with unresolved D. Trimming pared 6 bases from V and 5 bases from J, leaving 10 bases between. The CDR3 is made up of 12 amino acids. Germline CDR1 reads MDHEN; CDR2 reads SYDVKM. In nucleotides, the CDR3 is TGTGCCAGCAGCCCCGAAAGCGAGACCCAGTACTTC. Protein: CASSPESETQYF.

This clone was detected only once. The CDR3 coding sequence is TGTGCCAGCACCCGTGTGAGGGCTCGACTAGCGGGGATAGAGACCCAGTACTTC. This translates into CASTRVRARLAGIETQYF. This chain links TRBV3-1 (or the pseudogene TRBV3-2) with TRBJ2-5, with TRBD2 identical over 11 bases. The J segment lost 4 bases and the V segment lost 7 bases, leaving 17 bases of the junction unmatched. Looked up from germline, CDR1 is LGHDT and CDR2 is YNNKEL (reference sequence). This CDR3 region has 18 residues.

The chain couples TRBV5-1 to TRBJ2-2, with 7 bases lining up with TRBD1. V trimming: 4 bases; J trimming: 7 bases; junction bases outside the gene matches: 7. Germline V gene sequence: CDR1 SGHRS, CDR2 YFSETQ. The CDR3 is 14 residues long. The CDR3 DNA reads as TGCGCCAGCAGCGATACAGGGGACGGCGGGGAGCTGTTTTTT. It specifies CASSDTGDGGELFF.

The V gene is TRBV9, the J gene TRBJ1-1; D unclear. The V and J ends lost 4 bases and 3 bases respectively, with 10 bases between them. Germline CDR1 is SGDLS and CDR2 is YYNGEE. The CDR3 loop spans 13 amino acids. CDR3 loop: CASSSWRDTEAFF. The CDR3 nucleotides are TGTGCCAGCAGCTCCTGGAGGGACACTGAAGCTTTCTTT.